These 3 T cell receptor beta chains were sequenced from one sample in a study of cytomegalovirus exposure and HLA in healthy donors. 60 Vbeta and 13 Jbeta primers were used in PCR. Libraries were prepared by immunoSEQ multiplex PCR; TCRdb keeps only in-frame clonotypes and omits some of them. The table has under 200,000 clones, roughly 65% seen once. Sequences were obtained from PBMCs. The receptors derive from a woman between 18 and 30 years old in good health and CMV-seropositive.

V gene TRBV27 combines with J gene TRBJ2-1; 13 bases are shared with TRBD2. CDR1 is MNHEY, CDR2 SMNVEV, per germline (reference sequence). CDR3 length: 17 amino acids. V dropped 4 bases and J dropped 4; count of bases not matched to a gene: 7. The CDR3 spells CASSSQTSGRTYNEQFF. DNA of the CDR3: TGTGCCAGCAGTTCCCAGACTAGCGGGAGGACTTACAATGAGCAGTTCTTC.

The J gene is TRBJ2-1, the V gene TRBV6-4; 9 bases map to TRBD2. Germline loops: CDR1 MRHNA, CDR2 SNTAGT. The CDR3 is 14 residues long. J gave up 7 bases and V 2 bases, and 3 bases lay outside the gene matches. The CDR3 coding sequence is TGTGCCAGCAGTGACGGGACTAGCAATAATGAGCAGTTCTTC. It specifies CASSDGTSNNEQFF.

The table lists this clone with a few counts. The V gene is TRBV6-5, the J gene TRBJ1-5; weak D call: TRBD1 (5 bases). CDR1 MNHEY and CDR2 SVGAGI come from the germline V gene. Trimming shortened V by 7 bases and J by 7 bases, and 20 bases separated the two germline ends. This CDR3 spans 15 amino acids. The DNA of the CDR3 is TGTGCCAGCAAAATAGGGGTGGCAGTGGGGCAGCCCCAGCATTTT. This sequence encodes CASKIGVAVGQPQHF.